This T cell receptor beta chain was sequenced for a study of blood T cell repertoires in COVID-19. A few counts support this clone. The V end was cut by 10 bases, the J end by 0 bases, with 25 bases between. The germline CDR1 and CDR2 sequences are LNHDA and SQIVND (reference sequence). The CDR3 totals 18 residues. The data were produced by immunoSEQ multiplex PCR, yet TCRdb's version contains in-frame clones alone and is incomplete. The table lists roughly 200,000 clones, more than 75% of them singletons. This clonotype originated in a man in his sixties who had recovered from COVID-19. The V and J genes are TRBV19 and TRBJ1-5, with TRBD1 as a possible D gene (5 bases). The sample was peripheral blood. The CDR3 loop reads CATRRRDGDGYSNQPQHF. Here the CDR3 DNA reads TGTGCCACCCGGCGGAGGGACGGCGACGGGTATAGCAATCAGCCCCAGCATTTT.